The 22 T cell receptor beta chains given below trace back to one sample, sequenced in a study of blood T cell repertoires in COVID-19. The repertoire was sequenced with immunoSEQ multiplex PCR; TCRdb's copy has only in-frame clones and lacks some. The data show about 280,000 clones, roughly 86% seen once. Material for sequencing was peripheral blood. The source of these receptors is a man between 18 and 35 years old with active or convalescent COVID-19.

J is TRBJ1-5 and V is TRBV15; D is undetermined. Germline CDR1 and CDR2: LNHNV and YYDKDF (reference sequence). Trimming removed 1 base at V and 2 bases at J, with 12 bases between. The CDR3 is 16 residues long. The CDR3 DNA sequence: TGTGCCACCAGCAGAGGTAGGGAGATGCGCAATCAGCCCCAGCATTTT. Protein: CATSRGREMRNQPQHF.

The chain uses TRBV5-4 and TRBJ2-1, with D unresolved. The V gene's germline CDR1 is SGHNT and CDR2 YYREEE (reference sequence). Trimming took 0 bases from V and 6 from J, leaving 13 bases between them. The CDR3 length is 15 residues. As DNA, the CDR3 is TGTGCCAGCAGCTTGGGCGGAATGGAGAGCAATGAGCAGTTCTTC. Its translation: CASSLGGMESNEQFF.

The chain uses TRBV9 and TRBJ2-7; TRBD2 agrees at 12 bases. This CDR3 is 21 amino acids long. Germline V gene data show CDR1 as SGDLS and CDR2 as YYNGEE. V was pared by 4 bases and J by 0 bases, with 20 bases of the junction left unmatched. The DNA for the CDR3 is TGTGCCAGCAGCCTACGAGGGTGGGCTAGCGGGGGGGCTGGCAGCTCCTACGAGCAGTACTTC. Translating gives CASSLRGWASGGAGSSYEQYF.

The V and J genes are TRBV6-2 or TRBV6-3 and TRBJ2-7, with D possibly TRBD1 on 5 matching bases. Germline values: CDR1 MNHEY, CDR2 SVGEGT. This CDR3 region has 14 residues. The V gene lost 2 bases and the J gene lost 1 base, with 9 bases spanning the gap. The CDR3 DNA follows: TGTGCCAGCAGTTACAGTCCAGGGTCCTACGAGCAGTACTTC. It specifies CASSYSPGSYEQYF.

This clone was recorded once. The chain carries TRBV6-1 and TRBJ1-2; D remains ambiguous. Germline assignment: CDR1 MNHNS and CDR2 SASEGT. CDR3 size: 13 residues. V was trimmed by 2 bases and J by 8 bases, leaving 12 bases between them. CDR3 sequence reads: CASSEFGGSGYTF. The CDR3 nucleotides are TGTGCCAGCAGTGAATTTGGAGGGTCGGGCTACACCTTC.

The chain is built from TRBV5-1 and TRBJ2-6; 14 bases are a match to TRBD2. V shed 3 bases and J 3 bases; nucleotides not matched to a gene: 5. CDR3 length: 18 amino acids. Germline V gene data show CDR1 as SGHRS and CDR2 as YFSETQ. CDR3 residues: CASSSGLAGVGGANVLTF. CDR3 sequence (DNA): TGCGCCAGCAGCTCGGGACTAGCGGGGGTTGGTGGGGCCAACGTCCTGACTTTC.

This clone has just one count. This rearrangement joins TRBV10-3 to TRBJ1-2, with a tentative D call TRBD1 (6 bases). V was trimmed by 0 bases and J by 5 bases, leaving 10 bases between them. This CDR3 spans 14 amino acids. Germline V gene sequence: CDR1 ENHRY, CDR2 SYGVKD. The CDR3 is CAISESAGEYGYTF. The CDR3 DNA sequence: TGTGCCATCAGTGAGTCTGCAGGGGAATATGGCTACACCTTC.

This chain's CDR3 is CACGRVSAGEQYF. In DNA form, the CDR3 reads TGTGCCTGTGGCAGGGTGTCAGCAGGCGAGCAGTACTTC. The chain uses TRBV10-3 and TRBJ2-7; D may be TRBD1 (5 bases). Germline V gene sequence: CDR1 ENHRY, CDR2 SYGVKD. V gave up 11 bases and J gave up 6 bases, with 20 bases separating them. This CDR3 has 13 residues.

This chain's CDR3 is CASGTWGENTEAFF. The CDR3 DNA is TGTGCCAGCGGTACGTGGGGGGAGAACACTGAAGCTTTCTTT. This chain uses TRBV6-5 with TRBJ1-1; tentative D call: TRBD1 (5 bases). The ends were cut back, 8 bases at V and 1 base at J, with 14 bases in the middle. Germline V lookup: CDR1 MNHEY, CDR2 SVGAGI. This CDR3 comprises 14 residues.

This clone has only a few counts. The genes are TRBV19 and TRBJ2-1, with D perhaps matching TRBD1 (6 bases). V was pared by 4 bases and J by 0 bases, with 19 bases between. Germline V gene sequence: CDR1 LNHDA, CDR2 SQIVND (reference sequence). The CDR3 runs 18 residues. Written as DNA, the CDR3 is TGTGCCAGTAGTAGAGCCCGCCCCGGACAGTTCTCCTACAATGAGCAGTTCTTC. Translation gives CASSRARPGQFSYNEQFF.

The chain is built from TRBV13 and TRBJ1-2; perhaps TRBD1 as D (5 bases). CDR3 length equals 17 residues. In germline, CDR1 is PRHDT, CDR2 FYEKMQ (reference sequence). Trimming cost V 3 bases and J 1 base, with 18 bases left between them. The CDR3 nucleotides read TGTGCCAGCAGCTTTAGCCAGGACACTGAAGTTAACTATGGCTACACCTTC. It yields the protein CASSFSQDTEVNYGYTF.

The V gene is TRBV28, the J gene TRBJ1-6, with a weak D call TRBD1 (5 bases). Germline lookup yields CDR1 MDHEN and CDR2 SYDVKM. V lost 5 bases and J lost 11, with 16 bases in between. CDR3 length equals 14 residues. The CDR3 DNA sequence: TGTGCCAGCAGTCCCTACTCGACAGATACACCCCTCCACTTT. Protein sequence: CASSPYSTDTPLHF.

The chain's CDR3 is CASSQSGTGGTEAFF. The CDR3 coding sequence is TGCGCCAGCAGCCAATCGGGGACAGGGGGCACTGAAGCTTTCTTT. The chain joins TRBV4-3 to TRBJ1-1, with TRBD1 matching 11 bases. This CDR3 has 15 residues. Germline-derived CDR1 and CDR2 are LGHNA and YSLEER. J lost 4 bases, V lost 2 bases, and 3 bases had no gene match.

The J gene is TRBJ2-5, the V gene TRBV19, with D maybe TRBD2 (6 bases). CDR3 size: 14 residues. The V gene's germline CDR1 is LNHDA and CDR2 SQIVND (reference sequence). Trimming took off 6 bases at V and 2 bases at J, with 13 bases between the two ends. The CDR3 sequence: CASSRGTLQETQYF. For the CDR3, the DNA is TGTGCCAGTAGCAGAGGGACTTTACAAGAGACCCAGTACTTC. Complete variable domain (other parts from reference TRBV19 and TRBJ2-5): DGGITQSPKYLFRKEGQNVTLSCEQNLNHDAMYWYRQDPGQGLRLIYYSQIVNDFQKGDIAEGYSVSREKKESFPLTVTSAQKNPTAFYLCASSRGTLQETQYFGPGTRLLVL.

This chain joins TRBV6-6 and TRBJ2-2; D perhaps matches TRBD2 (6 bases). Germline lookup yields CDR1 MNHNY and CDR2 SVGAGI (reference sequence). The CDR3 spans 13 residues. With 7 bases removed from V and 7 bases from J, the gap between germline ends came to 13 bases. CDR3 sequence: CASTLAKGGELFF. CDR3 DNA: TGTGCCAGCACACTAGCCAAGGGCGGGGAGCTGTTTTTT.

The chain is built from TRBV3-1 (or the pseudogene TRBV3-2) and TRBJ1-4, with 9 bases identical to TRBD1. V was clipped by 3 bases and J by 0 bases; unmatched bases: 5. In germline, CDR1 is LGHDT, CDR2 YNNKEL (reference sequence). The length of the CDR3 is 17 residues. This CDR3 is CASSHDRGTATNEKLFF. The CDR3 DNA is TGTGCCAGCAGCCATGACAGGGGGACCGCAACTAATGAAAAACTGTTTTTT.

This sequence joins TRBV20-1 and TRBJ1-1; no clear D. Deletions cut 1 base from V and 10 bases from J, with 10 bases between. CDR1 and CDR2 from the germline V gene are DFQATT and SNEGSKA (reference sequence). The CDR3 has 11 residues. CDR3 coding DNA: TGCAGTGCTAGAGGCCCCCGCGGAGCTTTCTTT. This encodes CSARGPRGAFF.

This clone was seen once. V usage is TRBV4-2 and J usage is TRBJ1-6; a weak D match, TRBD1 (6 bases). The CDR3 is 16 amino acids. In germline, CDR1 is LGHNA, CDR2 YNFKEQ. Trimming pared 1 base from V and 4 bases from J, leaving 11 bases between. The CDR3 DNA reads TGTGCCAGCAGCCAAGTACAAGGGACATATAATTCACCCCTCCACTTT. The encoded protein is CASSQVQGTYNSPLHF.

CDR3 DNA sequence: TGCGCCAGCAGCCAACAGACTAGCGGTTCTAGCACAGATACGCAGTATTTT. It is translated as CASSQQTSGSSTDTQYF. The chain uses TRBV4-1 and TRBJ2-3; 9 bases fit TRBD2. The germline V gene encodes CDR1 MGHRA and CDR2 YSYEKL. CDR3 length: 17 residues. Trimming cost V 2 bases and J 0 bases; bases outside gene matches: 6.

This clone has a single count. The V gene is TRBV13, the J gene TRBJ2-7; D might be TRBD2 (6 bases). The CDR3 is made up of 14 amino acids. Germline V gene lookup returns CDR1 PRHDT and CDR2 FYEKMQ (reference sequence). The germline V and J ends were trimmed by 8 bases and 0 bases, with 14 bases remaining between them. The CDR3 region has the DNA TGTGCCAGCGCCCTGGGACTCGCCTCCTACGAGCAGTACTTC. Translated: CASALGLASYEQYF.

The chain couples TRBV5-4 to TRBJ2-5; 11 positions match TRBD2. CDR3 length: 19 amino acids. Germline CDR1 is SGHNT and CDR2 is YYREEE (reference sequence). The V segment lost 4 bases and the J segment 5 bases; nucleotides outside the gene matches: 19. CDR3: CASSPLRLTSGGEGETQYF. The CDR3 coding sequence is TGTGCCAGCAGCCCCCTAAGGCTTACTAGCGGGGGAGAAGGGGAGACCCAGTACTTC.

This chain connects TRBV7-3 to TRBJ2-2, with D possibly matching TRBD2 (6 bases). Deletions cut 5 bases from V and 1 base from J, with 14 bases between. CDR1 is SGHTA, CDR2 FQGTGA, per germline. CDR3 size: 16 residues. For the CDR3, the DNA is TGTGCCAGCAGCCCGACGGGCGGGGAGAACACCGGGGAGCTGTTTTTT. This sequence encodes CASSPTGGENTGELFF.